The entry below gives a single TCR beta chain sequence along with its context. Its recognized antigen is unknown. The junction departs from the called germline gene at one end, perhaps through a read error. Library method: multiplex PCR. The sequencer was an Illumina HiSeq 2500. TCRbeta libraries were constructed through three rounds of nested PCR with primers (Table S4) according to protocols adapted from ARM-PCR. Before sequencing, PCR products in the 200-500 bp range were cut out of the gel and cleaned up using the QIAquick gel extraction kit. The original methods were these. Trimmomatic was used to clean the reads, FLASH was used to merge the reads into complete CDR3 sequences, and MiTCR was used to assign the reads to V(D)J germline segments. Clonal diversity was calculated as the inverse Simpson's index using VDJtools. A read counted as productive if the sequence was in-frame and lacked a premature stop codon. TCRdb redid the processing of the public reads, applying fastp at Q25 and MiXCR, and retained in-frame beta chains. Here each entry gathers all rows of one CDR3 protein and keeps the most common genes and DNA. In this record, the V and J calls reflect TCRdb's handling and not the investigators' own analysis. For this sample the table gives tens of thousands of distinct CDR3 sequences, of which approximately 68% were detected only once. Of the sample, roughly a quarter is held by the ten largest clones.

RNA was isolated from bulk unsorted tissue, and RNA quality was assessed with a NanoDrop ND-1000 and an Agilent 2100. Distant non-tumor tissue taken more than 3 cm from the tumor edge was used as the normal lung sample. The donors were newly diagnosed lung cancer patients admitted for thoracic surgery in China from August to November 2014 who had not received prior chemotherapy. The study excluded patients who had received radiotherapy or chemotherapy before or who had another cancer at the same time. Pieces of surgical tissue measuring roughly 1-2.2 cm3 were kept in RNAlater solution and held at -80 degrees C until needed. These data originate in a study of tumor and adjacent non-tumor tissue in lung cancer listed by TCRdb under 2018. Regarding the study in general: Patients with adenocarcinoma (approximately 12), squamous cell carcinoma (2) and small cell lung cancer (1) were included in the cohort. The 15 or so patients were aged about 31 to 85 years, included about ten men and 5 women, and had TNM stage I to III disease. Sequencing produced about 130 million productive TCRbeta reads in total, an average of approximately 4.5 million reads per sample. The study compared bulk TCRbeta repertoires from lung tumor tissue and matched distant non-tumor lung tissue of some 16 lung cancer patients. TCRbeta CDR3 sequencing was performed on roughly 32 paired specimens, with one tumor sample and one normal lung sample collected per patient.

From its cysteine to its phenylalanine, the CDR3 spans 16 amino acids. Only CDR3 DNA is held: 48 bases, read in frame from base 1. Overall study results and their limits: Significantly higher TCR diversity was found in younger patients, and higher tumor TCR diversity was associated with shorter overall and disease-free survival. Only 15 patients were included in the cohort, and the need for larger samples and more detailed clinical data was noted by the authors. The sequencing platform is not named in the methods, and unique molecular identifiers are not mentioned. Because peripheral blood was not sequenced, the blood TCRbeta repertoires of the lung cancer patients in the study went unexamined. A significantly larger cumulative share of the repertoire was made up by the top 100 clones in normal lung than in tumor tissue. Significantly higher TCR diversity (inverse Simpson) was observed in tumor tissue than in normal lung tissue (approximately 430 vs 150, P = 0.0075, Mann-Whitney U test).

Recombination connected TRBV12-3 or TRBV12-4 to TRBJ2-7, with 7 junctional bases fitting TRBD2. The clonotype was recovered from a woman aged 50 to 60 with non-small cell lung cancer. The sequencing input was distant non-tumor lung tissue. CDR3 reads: CARSTSRASGAYEQYF. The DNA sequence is TGTGCCCGCAGTACATCTCGGGCTAGCGGCGCCTACGAGCAGTACTTC.